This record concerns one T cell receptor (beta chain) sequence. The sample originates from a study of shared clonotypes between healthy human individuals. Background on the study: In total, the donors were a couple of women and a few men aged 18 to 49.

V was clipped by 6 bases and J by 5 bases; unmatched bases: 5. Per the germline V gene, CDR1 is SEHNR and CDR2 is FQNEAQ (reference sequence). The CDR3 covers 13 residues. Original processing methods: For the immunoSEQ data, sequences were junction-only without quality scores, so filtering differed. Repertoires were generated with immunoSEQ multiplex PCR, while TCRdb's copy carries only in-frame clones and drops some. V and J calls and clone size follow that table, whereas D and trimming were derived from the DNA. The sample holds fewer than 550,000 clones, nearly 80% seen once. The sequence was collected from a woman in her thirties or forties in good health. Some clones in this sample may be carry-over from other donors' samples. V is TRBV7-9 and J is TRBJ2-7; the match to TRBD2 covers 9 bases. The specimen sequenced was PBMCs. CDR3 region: CASSGLANDEQYF. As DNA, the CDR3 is TGTGCCAGCAGTGGACTAGCGAATGACGAGCAGTACTTC.